This T cell receptor (beta chain) stems from a study of cytomegalovirus exposure and HLA in healthy donors. Findings of the study overall: Later analysis associated a missense DCLRE1C variant with TCR beta V- and J-gene trimming. Under in vitro conditions, a few CMV-associated chains were confirmed as specific for CMV antigens. Per a later analysis, 18,000 or so TCR beta sequences showed association with HLA alleles at 0.05 false discovery rate. It was reported that TCR beta sequences correctly inferred the HLA-A and HLA-B alleles for most subjects.

About this clone itself: Its antigen is unknown.

PCR was performed using 60 Vbeta and 13 Jbeta primers. The table came from immunoSEQ multiplex PCR; TCRdb's copy has only in-frame clones and leaves some out. The data show about 110,000 clones, about 74% seen once. CDR1 and CDR2 from the germline V gene are SGHNT and YYREEE (reference sequence). The CDR3 runs 16 residues. V was shortened by 3 bases and J by 5 bases, with 17 bases between the two germline ends. The genes are TRBV5-4 and TRBJ2-2, with a possible D match to TRBD2 (7 bases). The specimen sequenced was PBMCs. This TCR derives from a female donor in good health and CMV-seropositive. CDR3 in amino acids: CASSSSIGGQTGELFF. CDR3 nucleotide sequence: TGTGCCAGCAGCTCATCGATCGGGGGGCAGACCGGGGAGCTGTTTTTT.